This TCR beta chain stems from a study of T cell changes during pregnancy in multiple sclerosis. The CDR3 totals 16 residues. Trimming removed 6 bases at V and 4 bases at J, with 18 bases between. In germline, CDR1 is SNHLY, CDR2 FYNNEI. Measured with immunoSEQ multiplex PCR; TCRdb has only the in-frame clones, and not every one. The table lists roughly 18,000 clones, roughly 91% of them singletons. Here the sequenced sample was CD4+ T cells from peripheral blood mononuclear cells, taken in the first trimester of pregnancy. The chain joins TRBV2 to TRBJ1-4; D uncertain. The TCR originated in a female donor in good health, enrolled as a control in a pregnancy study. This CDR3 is CASSLTLASGNEKLFF. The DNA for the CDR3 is TGTGCCAGCAGCTTGACTTTGGCCTCGGGTAATGAAAAACTGTTTTTT.